What follows describes a single T cell receptor beta chain. Its antigen is currently unknown. Trimming stripped 4 bases from V and 8 bases from J, with 21 bases between. The CDR3 has 16 residues. Germline lookup yields CDR1 LNHDA and CDR2 SQIVND (reference sequence). TCR beta VDJ and CDR3 profiles were obtained from a genomic DNA template. TCRdb used MiXCR to reprocess the reads, holding one entry per CDR3 protein. The sample yields hundreds of thousands of distinct CDR3 sequences, around 72% seen once. The data belong to a study of CD8+CD57+ T cells in acquired aplastic anemia. On the study more broadly: Roughly 3.1 ug was the average amount of DNA from sorted CD4+ and CD8+ cells. For CD4+ cells, healthy donors had an average of roughly 11 million reads.

Whole-study results and caveats: The number of CD8+ CDR3 sequences shared by patients and controls was twenty-nine. Patients and controls had CD8+ Simpson's diversity values that were not significantly distinct.

Sequencing was performed on sorted CD4+, CD8+, or CD8+CD57+ T cells (not recorded which) from PBMCs. The receptor was isolated from a human donor in good health, serving as a control. This chain connects TRBV19 to TRBJ2-4; D possibly corresponds to TRBD1 (6 bases). CDR3 sequence: CASSTLSSGARDIQYF. The CDR3 region has the DNA TGTGCCAGTAGTACCCTTTCTTCAGGGGCCCGGGACATTCAGTACTTC.